Listed here are 18 T cell receptor beta chains from one sample, sequenced in a study of blood T cell repertoires in COVID-19. Clones were read by immunoSEQ multiplex PCR, and TCRdb kept only the in-frame ones, dropping some. The profile covers 150,000 to 200,000 clones, with over 70% appearing a single time and about 7% taken by the ten largest. The sequencing sample was made of peripheral blood. Source of these receptors: a woman aged 40 to 55 with COVID-19, enrolled during active disease.

This sequence joins TRBV6-1 and TRBJ2-2; tentatively, D is TRBD2 (5 bases). The V and J ends lost 3 bases and 11 bases respectively, with 13 bases between them. From germline, CDR1 is MNHNS and CDR2 SASEGT. This CDR3 has 13 residues. The CDR3 region is CASSDAGSIELFF. The CDR3 bases are TGTGCCAGCAGTGACGCGGGTAGCATCGAGCTGTTTTTT.

This rearrangement joins TRBV4-1 to TRBJ1-1; D is unclear. The CDR3 contains 14 residues. From germline, CDR1 is MGHRA and CDR2 YSYEKL. Deletions cut 4 bases from V and 6 bases from J, with 15 bases between. The CDR3 loop is CASSPEIWQAEAFF. Written as DNA, the CDR3 is TGCGCCAGCAGCCCTGAGATATGGCAGGCTGAAGCTTTCTTT.

J is TRBJ2-7 and V is TRBV28; TRBD1 matches 10 bases. This CDR3 comprises 14 residues. Germline CDR1 is MDHEN and CDR2 is SYDVKM. V lost 4 bases, J lost 3 bases, and 3 bases stayed unmatched. CDR3 sequence reads: CASSSDRGNYEQYF. The DNA for the CDR3 is TGTGCCAGCAGTTCGGACAGGGGGAACTACGAGCAGTACTTC.

This chain uses TRBV14 with TRBJ1-2; D gene unclear. CDR1 and CDR2 (germline): SGHDN, FVKESK. The CDR3 spans 13 residues. V gave up 3 bases and J gave up 1 base, with 6 bases separating them. CDR3 region: CASSHQDNYGYTF. DNA for the CDR3: TGTGCCAGCAGCCATCAGGATAACTATGGCTACACCTTC. Full variable domain (remainder filled in from reference TRBV14 and TRBJ1-2): EAGVTQFPSHSVIEKGQTVTLRCDPISGHDNLYWYRRVMGKEIKFLLHFVKESKQDESGMPNNRFLAERTGGTYSTLKVQPAELEDSGVYFCASSHQDNYGYTFGSGTRLTVV.

Only a few counts were recorded for this clone. This chain uses TRBV24-1 with TRBJ1-1; 7 bases fit TRBD1. Trimming took 5 bases from V and 5 from J; bases not matched to a gene: 7. Germline CDR1 KGHDR, CDR2 SFDVKD. This CDR3 region has 14 residues. The CDR3 protein is CATSGSGGKTEAFF. As DNA, the CDR3 is TGTGCCACCAGTGGATCAGGGGGAAAGACTGAAGCTTTCTTT.

This chain uses TRBV5-1 with TRBJ2-2; no definite D call. This CDR3 is 15 amino acids long. Trimming removed 0 bases at V and 1 base at J, with 7 bases between. Germline-derived CDR1 and CDR2 are SGHRS and YFSETQ. The CDR3 DNA is TGCGCCAGCAGCTTGGTCGGAGTGAACACCGGGGAGCTGTTTTTT. This encodes CASSLVGVNTGELFF.

V and J are TRBV28 and TRBJ1-2, with 9 bases aligning to TRBD1. Trimming removed 4 bases from V and 2 bases from J; junction bases left unmatched: 11. The CDR3 runs 17 residues. Germline loops: CDR1 MDHEN, CDR2 SYDVKM. The CDR3 DNA reads as TGTGCCAGCAGTTCCCCGGGAACAGGGGGCAGAAACTATGGCTACACCTTC. Protein: CASSSPGTGGRNYGYTF.

This chain links TRBV5-1 with TRBJ1-1, with D unclear. The V and J ends lost 0 bases and 6 bases respectively, with 15 bases between them. Germline CDR1 reads SGHRS; CDR2 reads YFSETQ. The CDR3 totals 15 residues. In nucleotides, the CDR3 is TGCGCCAGCAGCTTGGCCAGCGGGGAGGGCGCTGAAGCTTTCTTT. Encoded protein: CASSLASGEGAEAFF.

The chain uses TRBV4-1 and TRBJ2-7, with 13 bases aligning to TRBD2. The CDR3 runs to 15 residues. Germline V lookup: CDR1 MGHRA, CDR2 YSYEKL. V dropped 4 bases and J dropped 7; count of bases not matched to a gene: 7. As DNA, the CDR3 is TGCGCCAGCAGCCTACGGACTAGCGGGAGTGAAGAGCAGTACTTC. It codes for CASSLRTSGSEEQYF.

V is TRBV11-2 and J is TRBJ1-1; D not resolved. In germline, CDR1 is SGHAT, CDR2 FQNNGV. The V gene lost 6 bases and the J gene lost 1 base, with 6 bases spanning the gap. This CDR3 comprises 12 residues. Here the CDR3 DNA reads TGTGCCAGCAGTTACGGGAACACTGAAGCTTTCTTT. It encodes CASSYGNTEAFF.

The sample holds a few counts of this clone. Other DNA sequences in this specimen translate into the identical CDR3. The rearrangement joins TRBV7-8 to TRBJ2-1, with 11 bases matching TRBD2. There are 15 residues in the CDR3. Germline trimming cut 1 base from V and 4 bases from J; bases unmatched to any gene: 0. Germline CDR1 is SGHVS and CDR2 is FQNEAQ. The CDR3 region is CASSLGLAGYNEQFF. The CDR3 bases are TGTGCCAGCAGCTTAGGACTAGCGGGGTACAATGAGCAGTTCTTC.

The J gene is TRBJ1-2, the V gene TRBV4-1; 8 bases fit TRBD1. V was pared by 5 bases and J by 3 bases, with 14 bases of the junction left unmatched. The CDR3 has 17 residues. The germline CDR1 and CDR2 sequences are MGHRA and YSYEKL. This CDR3 is CASSYRQGFLIHYGYTF. Here the CDR3 DNA reads TGCGCCAGCAGCTATCGACAGGGGTTCTTGATTCACTATGGCTACACCTTC.

This clone was recorded a few times. V is TRBV29-1 and J is TRBJ2-3, with TRBD1 identical over 9 bases. CDR1 and CDR2 from the germline V gene are SQVTM and ANQGSEA. The ends lost 7 bases at V and 1 base at J; junction bases unmatched: 6. The CDR3 sequence is 14 residues long. CDR3 region: CSASQGAGTDTQYF. The CDR3 DNA sequence: TGCAGCGCCTCACAGGGGGCCGGCACAGATACGCAGTATTTT.

This sequence joins TRBV19 and TRBJ2-7, with unresolved D. Trimming took 4 bases from V and 1 from J, leaving 8 bases between them. CDR1 is LNHDA, CDR2 SQIVND, per germline (reference sequence). The CDR3 extends over 13 amino acids. CDR3 nucleotides: TGTGCCAGTAGTAATTTTATATCCTACGAGCAGTACTTC. It yields the protein CASSNFISYEQYF.

The chain links TRBV5-1 to TRBJ2-1; TRBD1 aligns across 7 bases. V dropped 2 bases and J dropped 5; count of bases not matched to a gene: 7. Germline assignment: CDR1 SGHRS and CDR2 YFSETQ. There are 15 residues in the CDR3. CDR3 bases: TGCGCCAGCAGCTTACAGGGGTTGGGTAACAATGAGCAGTTCTTC. Its protein is CASSLQGLGNNEQFF.

The chain is built from TRBV19 and TRBJ1-5; TRBD1 matches 11 bases. This CDR3 spans 18 amino acids. Germline V lookup: CDR1 LNHDA, CDR2 SQIVND (reference sequence). Trimming removed 7 bases from V and 4 bases from J; junction bases left unmatched: 15. In nucleotides, the CDR3 is TGTGCCAGTAAACCGGACGTTCGGGACAGGGGGGGAAATCAGCCCCAGCATTTT. Its translation: CASKPDVRDRGGNQPQHF.

This chain uses TRBV6-1 with TRBJ2-1; 13 nucleotides match TRBD2. This CDR3 is built from 18 residues. Germline lookup yields CDR1 MNHNS and CDR2 SASEGT. J lost 4 bases, V lost 2 bases, and 8 bases had no gene match. CDR3 nucleotides: TGTGCCAGCAGTGAACGGACTAGCGGGGGACCTCCATACAATGAGCAGTTCTTC. Its translation is CASSERTSGGPPYNEQFF.

This sequence joins TRBV2 and TRBJ1-2, with 8 bases fitting TRBD1. CDR3 size: 14 residues. V was pared by 7 bases and J by 3 bases, with 7 bases of the junction left unmatched. Germline V gene sequence: CDR1 SNHLY, CDR2 FYNNEI. The CDR3 sequence is CASMNPGGDYGYTF. For the CDR3, the DNA is TGTGCCAGCATGAACCCAGGGGGCGACTATGGCTACACCTTC.